The 11 T cell receptor beta chains listed next were all sequenced from one sample in a study of stem cell transplantation in POMP-related autoinflammatory disease. TCRdb's table, derived via immunoSEQ multiplex PCR, lists solely in-frame clones and lacks some. The sample consists of some 68,000 clones, approximately 91% of them appearing once. The source material was CD4+ T cells from PBMCs, sampled after stem cell transplantation. The receptors shown here come from a human patient with POMP-related autoinflammation and immune dysregulation (PRAID). A share of the T cells may be of graft donor origin.

This chain joins TRBV11-2 and TRBJ2-1; D is unclear. V was trimmed by 6 bases and J by 11 bases, leaving 20 bases between them. The CDR3 is 14 residues long. Germline V gene lookup returns CDR1 SGHAT and CDR2 FQNNGV. For the CDR3, the DNA is TGTGCCAGCAGTACACTGGTTCAGCCCTCAAAGCAGTTCTTC. Its translation: CASSTLVQPSKQFF.

The rearrangement joins TRBV5-6 to TRBJ1-6, with D unresolved. Germline CDR1 is SGHDT and CDR2 is YYEEEE. Trimming cost V 1 base and J 7 bases, with 9 bases left between them. This CDR3 has 14 residues. CDR3 DNA sequence: TGTGCCAGCAGCTTGATAGGGAGCAATTCACCCCTCCACTTT. Amino acids: CASSLIGSNSPLHF.

The genes are TRBV27 and TRBJ2-7; no definite D call. Per germline, CDR1 MNHEY and CDR2 SMNVEV (reference sequence). The CDR3 loop spans 15 amino acids. With 2 bases removed from V and 0 bases from J, the gap between germline ends came to 11 bases. The CDR3 coding sequence is TGTGCCAGCAGTTTAGCGTCCCTGAGCTCCTACGAGCAGTACGTC. As protein: CASSLASLSSYEQYV.

This clone was recorded only once. The V and J genes are TRBV2 and TRBJ1-5; 9 bases map to TRBD1. This CDR3 is built from 17 residues. V lost 4 bases, J lost 4 bases, and 11 bases stayed unmatched. From germline, CDR1 is SNHLY and CDR2 FYNNEI. This CDR3 is CASSAFTGGGGNQPQHF. The CDR3 DNA follows: TGTGCCAGCAGTGCGTTTACAGGGGGCGGCGGGAATCAGCCCCAGCATTTT.

This chain connects TRBV28 to TRBJ2-2, with a tentative D call TRBD1 (6 bases). The CDR3 loop spans 15 amino acids. The germline V gene has CDR1 MDHEN and CDR2 SYDVKM. V lost 4 bases to trimming and J lost 4 bases, with 13 bases between them. The CDR3 DNA is TGTGCCAGCAGTTCACAGGGCTGGCGCACCGGGGAGCTGTTTTTT. Encoded protein: CASSSQGWRTGELFF.

The chain has TRBV5-1 and TRBJ2-1; unclear D gene. Germline CDR1 is SGHRS and CDR2 is YFSETQ. CDR3 size: 14 residues. V was pared by 4 bases and J by 5 bases, with 13 bases between. CDR3 in amino acids: CASSILPPDNEQFF. In nucleotides, the CDR3 is TGCGCCAGCAGCATTCTCCCCCCGGACAATGAGCAGTTCTTC.

This chain links TRBV5-5 with TRBJ2-7; a weak D match, TRBD1 (5 bases). The V gene's germline CDR1 is SGHKS and CDR2 YYEKEE (reference sequence). This CDR3 is built from 13 residues. In DNA form, the CDR3 reads TGTGCCAGCAGCTTGGGGCAGGGCTACGAGCAGCACGTC. This sequence encodes CASSLGQGYEQHV.

The V gene is TRBV19, the J gene TRBJ2-2; D remains ambiguous. The CDR3 length is 13 residues. V lost 5 bases to trimming and J lost 7 bases, with 11 bases between them. Germline CDR1 and CDR2: LNHDA and SQIVND (reference sequence). The CDR3 DNA follows: TGTGCCAGTAGTCCGGAGTACGGCGGGGAGCTGTTTTTT. It codes for CASSPEYGGELFF.

The chain carries TRBV18 and TRBJ2-7; TRBD2 matches at 11 bases. The CDR3 runs 15 residues. The J segment lost 5 bases and the V segment lost 6 bases, leaving 9 bases of the junction unmatched. CDR1 is KGHSH and CDR2 is LQKENI in the germline V gene. CDR3 protein: CASSAPLAGVDEQYF. The DNA of the CDR3 is TGTGCCAGCTCCGCCCCACTAGCGGGAGTCGACGAGCAGTACTTC.

The V gene is TRBV5-1, the J gene TRBJ1-4; 8 bases are a match to TRBD1. Germline CDR1 SGHRS, CDR2 YFSETQ. The junction had 5 bases not matched to a gene; V was cut back by 4 bases and J by 3 bases. The length of the CDR3 is 15 residues. CDR3 nucleotide sequence: TGCGCCAGCAGCGGACAGGGACCAGCTAATGAAAAACTGTTTTTT. As protein: CASSGQGPANEKLFF.

The chain links TRBV24-1 to TRBJ1-1; a weak D match, TRBD1 (5 bases). Trimming pared 0 bases from V and 3 bases from J, leaving 16 bases between. This CDR3 has 17 residues. Germline CDR1 and CDR2: KGHDR and SFDVKD. CDR3 DNA sequence: TGTGCCACCAGTGATTTGTATAGGGGCGCCTTATACACTGAAGCTTTCTTT. It yields the protein CATSDLYRGALYTEAFF.